The sequence of this T cell receptor beta chain was determined in a study of T cells in Graves' hyperthyroidism and ophthalmopathy. Background on the study: At initial diagnosis, before any treatment had begun, peripheral blood was obtained.

General study findings and limits: Classification by a 13 V-J model distinguished ophthalmopathy from stable hyperthyroidism.

RNA transcripts gave rise to amplified TCR beta CDR3 regions. During a first-round RT-PCR of the TCR CDR3, the HTBI primer set was used. From the multiplex PCR reads, TCRdb called clonotypes with MiXCR, one entry per CDR3 protein. The sample consists of about 420,000 distinct CDR3 sequences, 12% to 15% of them appearing once. This clonotype was picked up many times. Its antigen is still unknown. Material: blood. This receptor was obtained from a woman aged 18-29 years with Graves' hyperthyroidism.

CDR3 amino acids: CASSLLQGASGELFF. For the CDR3, the DNA is TGTGCCAGCAGTTTGTTGCAGGGGGCCTCCGGGGAGCTGTTTTTT. This rearrangement joins TRBV28 to TRBJ2-2, with 8 bases identical to TRBD1. This CDR3 has 15 residues. V was pared by 3 bases and J by 6 bases, with 6 bases of the junction left unmatched. Germline CDR1 and CDR2: MDHEN and SYDVKM.